These 25 T cell receptor beta chains were all obtained from the same sample, sequenced in a study of monozygotic twins with inflammatory bowel disease. TCRdb re-called the 5' RACE reads and shows each CDR3 protein once, DNA omitted. The sample data list around 210,000 distinct CDR3 sequences. Sequenced: blood. Receptors were obtained from a human donor with ulcerative colitis or Crohn's disease, or a healthy co-twin of an affected twin (not recorded which).

The chain has TRBV3-1 and TRBJ2-3; lacking DNA, the TRBD2 call made by TCRdb goes unchecked. The CDR3 sequence is 15 residues long. From germline, CDR1 is LGHDT and CDR2 YNNKEL (reference sequence). CDR3 region: CASSLEGYVSDTQYF.

CDR3 protein: CASSIPPSEAFF. The chain carries TRBV19 and TRBJ1-1; lacking DNA, the TRBD1 call made by TCRdb goes unchecked. The CDR3 is 12 residues long. CDR1 and CDR2 from the germline V gene are LNHDA and SQIVND (reference sequence).

The J gene is TRBJ2-3, the V gene TRBV12-3 or TRBV12-4; the D call from TCRdb, TRBD2, cannot be confirmed without DNA. The CDR3 consists of 16 residues. CDR3 region: CASSHLAGDFWDTQYF.

The chain uses TRBV28 and TRBJ2-3; TCRdb's D call, TRBD1, is unchecked because there is no DNA. Germline V gives CDR1 MDHEN, CDR2 SYDVKM. This CDR3 is 12 amino acids long. CDR3 region: CASTPRRGAQYF.

This rearrangement joins TRBV18 to TRBJ2-1; the D call of TRBD2 rests on TCRdb alone, since no DNA is present to check it. In germline, CDR1 is KGHSH, CDR2 LQKENI. This CDR3 is built from 14 residues. The CDR3 here is CASSPPSGLREQFF.

V usage is TRBV6-5 and J usage is TRBJ1-6; TCRdb proposes TRBD1, but this gene call is untestable without DNA. The CDR3 runs to 14 residues. The germline gives CDR1 MNHEY, CDR2 SVGAGI. The CDR3 protein is CASSYTGRNSPLHF.

This chain joins TRBV18 and TRBJ2-5. The CDR3 has 17 residues. The germline V gene encodes CDR1 KGHSH and CDR2 LQKENI. This CDR3 reads CASSPPSRGRRQETQYF.

The chain joins TRBV11-2 to TRBJ2-7. Germline V gene data show CDR1 as SGHAT and CDR2 as FQNNGV. The CDR3 length is 15 residues. The CDR3 sequence is CASSLDQQFTYEQYF.

This rearrangement joins TRBV5-1 to TRBJ2-1. CDR1 is SGHRS, CDR2 YFSETQ, per germline. The CDR3 is made up of 13 amino acids. The CDR3 here is CASSSDLDNEQFF.

This sequence joins TRBV7-9 and TRBJ1-3. Germline V gene data show CDR1 as SEHNR and CDR2 as FQNEAQ (reference sequence). The CDR3 length is 13 residues. CDR3 region: CASSPNSGNTIYF.

The chain employs TRBV5-5 and TRBJ2-5; TCRdb gives TRBD1 as the D gene, but with no DNA this cannot be confirmed. This CDR3 region has 17 residues. CDR1 is SGHKS, CDR2 YYEKEE, per germline (reference sequence). CDR3: CASSLTGTGGYQETQYF.

The V and J genes are TRBV6-2 or TRBV6-3 and TRBJ1-2. Per the germline V gene, CDR1 is MNHEY and CDR2 is SVGEGT. This CDR3 has 13 residues. The CDR3 sequence is CASSYGENYGYTF.

V gene TRBV29-1 combines with J gene TRBJ2-7; the D call of TRBD1 rests on TCRdb alone, since no DNA is present to check it. Germline CDR1 reads SQVTM; CDR2 reads ANQGSEA. The CDR3 runs 13 residues. The CDR3 sequence: CSVGGTNTYEQYF.

This chain joins TRBV11-2 and TRBJ2-2; the D gene TCRdb calls, TRBD1, cannot be checked with no DNA. The CDR3 sequence is 15 residues long. CDR1 is SGHAT, CDR2 FQNNGV, per germline. The chain's CDR3 is CASSLTGAAVGELFF.

V and J are TRBV29-1 and TRBJ2-1; lacking DNA, the TRBD1 call made by TCRdb goes unchecked. The CDR3 sequence is 12 residues long. Germline V gene lookup returns CDR1 SQVTM and CDR2 ANQGSEA. The CDR3 sequence is CSIVWGAIEQFF.

The CDR3 sequence is CASQLAGGPGEQFF. The chain couples TRBV12-3 or TRBV12-4 to TRBJ2-1; without DNA, the TCRdb call of TRBD2 cannot be checked. The CDR3 is 14 residues long.

The chain joins TRBV28 to TRBJ1-1. Germline lookup yields CDR1 MDHEN and CDR2 SYDVKM. The CDR3 sequence is 14 residues long. This CDR3 is CASSFDTLSTEAFF.

This rearrangement joins TRBV29-1 to TRBJ2-2. This CDR3 region has 14 residues. CDR1 is SQVTM, CDR2 ANQGSEA, per germline. The CDR3 sequence is CSVERLGNTGELFF.

The CDR3 loop is CASSNDRLPYEQYF. The V and J genes are TRBV2 and TRBJ2-7; TCRdb's D call, TRBD1, is unchecked because there is no DNA. This CDR3 has 14 residues. CDR1 and CDR2 from the germline V gene are SNHLY and FYNNEI.

The V call is TRBV11-2, the J call TRBJ2-5; TCRdb calls TRBD1, which cannot be checked without DNA. The CDR3 contains 15 residues. Germline-derived CDR1 and CDR2 are SGHAT and FQNNGV. CDR3 sequence: CASSLGFGTVETQYF.

The chain uses TRBV5-1 and TRBJ2-6; TCRdb gives TRBD1 as the D gene, but with no DNA this cannot be confirmed. The CDR3 runs 20 residues. CDR1 and CDR2 from the germline V gene are SGHRS and YFSETQ. CDR3 residues: CASSLESPGQGASGANVLTF.

The chain recombines TRBV20-1 with TRBJ2-7; TCRdb designates TRBD2, a call that cannot be tested without DNA. CDR3 length: 14 amino acids. Germline V gives CDR1 DFQATT, CDR2 SNEGSKA (reference sequence). The CDR3 protein is CSAEKREGRYEQYF.

V usage is TRBV6-2 or TRBV6-3 and J usage is TRBJ2-1. The CDR3 is 14 amino acids. Looked up from germline, CDR1 is MNHEY and CDR2 is SVGEGT. The CDR3 is CASSSTPTVNEQFF.

Here the CDR3 reads CASSPADPTTNEQFF. This sequence joins TRBV14 and TRBJ2-1. The CDR3 length is 15 residues. Per germline, CDR1 SGHDN and CDR2 FVKESK.

V is TRBV7-9 and J is TRBJ2-7; TCRdb picks TRBD1, but there is no DNA to check that call. The CDR3 is 15 residues long. In germline, CDR1 is SEHNR, CDR2 FQNEAQ (reference sequence). The CDR3 here is CASSPGTGDFYEQYF.